This is a list of T cell receptor beta chains from one sample in a study. TCRdb recomputed calls from the 5' RACE reads with MiXCR, one row per CDR3 protein. This sample has some 45,000 distinct CDR3 sequences, with around 28% found just once. Sequenced input: naive CD4+ T cells sorted from blood. The origin of the receptors is a female donor with breast cancer. Both conserved end residues are part of each CDR3. D genes are given only for firm matches. The listing skips clone size in some rows; elsewhere it reads once, few, many or a size class.

D gene | J gene | V gene | clone size | CDR3 protein | CDR3 DNA
- | TRBJ2-3 | TRBV12-3/TRBV12-4 | few | CASSWYRNSGTDTQYF | TGTGCCAGCAGTTGGTACCGTAACAGCGGCACAGATACGCAGTATTTT
TRBD2 | TRBJ2-5 | TRBV7-2 | - | CASSPAAGGQETQYF | TGTGCCAGCAGCCCCGCGGCGGGAGGGCAAGAGACCCAGTACTTC
- | TRBJ1-2 | TRBV9 | - | CASSVGSGAYGYTF | TGTGCCAGCAGCGTAGGCTCAGGGGCCTATGGCTACACCTTC
- | TRBJ1-4 | TRBV5-1 | - | CASSFSGLNEKLFF | TGCGCCAGCAGCTTCTCTGGACTTAATGAAAAACTGTTTTTT
- | TRBJ2-2 | TRBV7-2 | few | CASHTTGANTGELFF | TGTGCCAGCCATACCACAGGAGCGAACACCGGGGAGCTGTTTTTT
- | TRBJ1-6 | TRBV7-9 | few | CASSLEDLVLHF | TGTGCCAGCAGCTTAGAGGACCTGGTCCTCCACTTT
TRBD1 | TRBJ1-2 | TRBV5-1 | few | CASSLEGQGGHGYTF | TGCGCCAGCAGCTTGGAGGGACAGGGTGGTCATGGCTACACCTTC
- | TRBJ2-7 | TRBV7-9 | many | CASSSQGNRGEQYF | TGTGCCAGCAGCTCACAGGGTAATCGAGGCGAGCAGTACTTC
- | TRBJ1-2 | TRBV7-2 | many | CASSQIQLRDNYGYTF | TGTGCCAGCAGCCAAATTCAACTTAGGGACAACTATGGCTACACCTTC
- | TRBJ2-7 | TRBV11-2 | - | CASSLGLHPTYEQYF | TGTGCCAGCAGCTTAGGGCTACACCCCACCTACGAGCAGTACTTC
TRBD1 | TRBJ1-2 | TRBV12-3/TRBV12-4 | - | CASNPGQGHGYTF | TGTGCCAGCAACCCGGGACAGGGCCATGGCTACACCTTC
- | TRBJ2-3 | TRBV2 | - | CASSAPPVADTQYF | TGTGCCAGCAGCGCCCCCCCTGTTGCAGATACGCAGTATTTT
TRBD2 | TRBJ2-7 | TRBV5-6 | - | CASSPGTNYEQYF | TGTGCCAGCAGCCCCGGGACTAACTACGAGCAGTACTTC
- | TRBJ2-1 | TRBV5-1 | - | CASRTGGRDEQFF | TGCGCCAGCAGAACAGGGGGGAGGGATGAGCAGTTCTTC
- | TRBJ2-2 | TRBV7-3 | few | CASSPGPTGELFF | TGTGCCAGCAGCCCGGGCCCCACCGGGGAGCTGTTTTTT
- | TRBJ2-7 | TRBV6-2/TRBV6-3 | few | CASSYGRAGIGEQYF | TGTGCCAGCAGTTACGGGCGCGCCGGGATTGGGGAGCAGTACTTC
- | TRBJ2-2 | TRBV10-3 | - | CAISPNTGELFF | TGTGCCATCAGTCCGAACACCGGGGAGCTGTTTTTT